These 21 T cell receptor beta chains share one sample of origin, sequenced in a study of T cell clonotyping in hematopoietic cell transplantation. Clones were sequenced by immunoSEQ multiplex PCR, and TCRdb holds only the in-frame ones, with some missing. Among about 4,600 clones listed, 60% to 80% were seen once. The sequenced sample was peripheral blood mononuclear cells, obtained 100 days after allogeneic stem cell transplant. The receptors originated from a female patient between 50 and 59 years old who had an allogeneic stem cell transplant from an unrelated donor, so the T cells may come from the graft donor. Some clones in this sample may be carry-over from other donors' samples.

This chain uses TRBV19 with TRBJ1-5; 7 bases fit TRBD1. The CDR3 is 15 amino acids. Trimming removed 2 bases from V and 2 bases from J; junction bases left unmatched: 3. Per germline, CDR1 LNHDA and CDR2 SQIVND (reference sequence). CDR3 coding DNA: TGTGCCAGTAGTATAAGGGGGCCTGGCAATCAGCCCCAGCATTTT. Protein: CASSIRGPGNQPQHF.

V and J are TRBV2 and TRBJ1-1; no clear D. This CDR3 has 11 amino acids. Germline lookup yields CDR1 SNHLY and CDR2 FYNNEI. V was trimmed by 7 bases and J by 9 bases, leaving 12 bases between them. For the CDR3, the DNA is TGTGCCAGCACCGCCCGGGCCCAAGCTTTCTTT. Translated: CASTARAQAFF.

This sequence joins TRBV4-1 and TRBJ2-5; 12 bases fit TRBD2. The length of the CDR3 is 18 residues. From germline, CDR1 is MGHRA and CDR2 YSYEKL. The J segment lost 2 bases and the V segment lost 2 bases, leaving 9 bases of the junction unmatched. Here the CDR3 DNA reads TGCGCCAGCAGCCAAATCCAATCCGGACTAGCGGGGCAAGAGACCCAGTACTTC. Translated, it gives CASSQIQSGLAGQETQYF.

This chain connects TRBV7-3 to TRBJ2-3; 8 bases line up with TRBD2. Per germline, CDR1 SGHTA and CDR2 FQGTGA. The CDR3 has 15 amino acids. J was trimmed by 5 bases and V by 1 base; bases with no gene match: 5. The DNA of the CDR3 is TGTGCCAGCAGCTTAAGGCCGGGGGGGTTAGATACGCAGTATTTT. Translated, it gives CASSLRPGGLDTQYF. Drawing the rest from reference TRBV7-3 and TRBJ2-3, the complete variable domain is GAGVSQTPSNKVTEKGKYVELRCDPISGHTALYWYRQSLGQGPEFLIYFQGTGAADDSGLPNDRFFAVRPEGSVSTLKIQRTERGDSAVYLCASSLRPGGLDTQYFGPGTRLTVL.

V is TRBV10-1 and J is TRBJ1-5, with D uncertain. The CDR3 consists of 14 residues. V was trimmed by 2 bases and J by 9 bases, leaving 14 bases between them. Germline V gives CDR1 WNHNN, CDR2 SYGVQD (reference sequence). The DNA of the CDR3 is TGCGCCAGCAGTGAGGGTGTAGCGCGGCCGCCCCAGCATTTT. Amino acid sequence: CASSEGVARPPQHF.

The chain links TRBV9 to TRBJ2-7; 9 bases agree with TRBD2. The ends lost 3 bases at V and 0 bases at J; junction bases unmatched: 4. The germline V gene encodes CDR1 SGDLS and CDR2 YYNGEE. The CDR3 has 15 residues. CDR3 sequence (DNA): TGTGCCAGCAGCGGGGTTAGCGGGGGCTCCTACGAGCAGTACTTC. This codes for CASSGVSGGSYEQYF.

This sequence joins TRBV29-1 and TRBJ1-1; D uncertain. The V end lost 4 bases, the J end lost 11 bases, and 11 bases lay between the germline ends. The length of the CDR3 is 10 residues. CDR1 and CDR2 (germline): SQVTM, ANQGSEA. CDR3 protein: CSVVELRAFF. The CDR3 bases are TGCAGCGTTGTTGAACTCCGGGCTTTCTTT.

The rearrangement joins TRBV2 to TRBJ2-2; tentative D call: TRBD1 (5 bases). V lost 4 bases and J lost 5, with 8 bases in between. Germline V gene data show CDR1 as SNHLY and CDR2 as FYNNEI. The CDR3 sequence is 13 residues long. CDR3 region: CASSVGATGELFF. DNA for the CDR3: TGTGCCAGCAGTGTAGGGGCTACCGGGGAGCTGTTTTTT.

This sequence joins TRBV4-1 and TRBJ1-1; 9 nucleotides align to TRBD1. The CDR3 length is 14 residues. Germline assignment: CDR1 MGHRA and CDR2 YSYEKL. Germline trimming cut 4 bases from V and 6 bases from J; bases unmatched to any gene: 6. This CDR3 is CASSRTGAPAEAFF. The CDR3 DNA reads TGCGCCAGCAGCCGGACAGGGGCCCCAGCTGAAGCTTTCTTT.

This chain uses TRBV19 with TRBJ1-6; D not resolved. The V gene's germline CDR1 is LNHDA and CDR2 SQIVND (reference sequence). The V and J ends lost 5 bases and 8 bases respectively, with 16 bases between them. This CDR3 is built from 15 residues. CDR3 amino acids: CASSRVIGPYSPLHF. Here the CDR3 DNA reads TGTGCCAGTAGTCGTGTAATCGGGCCCTATTCACCCCTCCACTTT.

V and J are TRBV16 and TRBJ1-5; TRBD1 agrees at 8 bases. Germline CDR1 KGHSY, CDR2 FQNENV. This CDR3 spans 14 amino acids. V gave up 4 bases and J gave up 6 bases; unmatched junction bases: 5. The CDR3 protein is CASSRQGLSQPQHF. CDR3 DNA: TGTGCCAGCAGCCGACAGGGGTTAAGTCAGCCCCAGCATTTT.

V and J are TRBV29-1 and TRBJ1-2; the match to TRBD1 covers 8 bases. CDR3 length equals 12 residues. The trim removed 7 bases at V and 4 bases at J, leaving 5 bases unmatched. Germline-derived CDR1 and CDR2 are SQVTM and ANQGSEA. The CDR3 loop reads CSAEGQVYGYTF. The CDR3 region has the DNA TGCAGCGCCGAGGGACAGGTCTATGGCTACACCTTC.

J is TRBJ2-1 and V is TRBV6-1; TRBD2 aligns across 7 bases. This CDR3 has 15 amino acids. CDR1 is MNHNS, CDR2 SASEGT, per germline. V was clipped by 2 bases and J by 9 bases; unmatched bases: 10. The CDR3 loop reads CASSEKGLETGEQFF. For the CDR3, the DNA is TGTGCCAGCAGTGAAAAAGGACTAGAGACCGGTGAGCAGTTCTTC.

V gene TRBV28 combines with J gene TRBJ1-2; D unresolved. CDR1 and CDR2 (germline): MDHEN, SYDVKM. CDR3 length: 16 residues. V was trimmed by 0 bases and J by 4 bases, leaving 15 bases between them. The DNA for the CDR3 is TGTGCCAGCAGTTTATGGCAGCGCCCTACTGTCTATGGCTACACCTTC. Protein product: CASSLWQRPTVYGYTF.

By sample share, this clone is large (0.1 to 1%). The V call is TRBV5-8, the J call TRBJ1-2; D not certain. This CDR3 comprises 15 residues. Trimming removed 2 bases from V and 5 bases from J, with 16 bases in between. Per the germline V gene, CDR1 is SGHTS and CDR2 is YDEGEE. CDR3 bases: TGTGCCAGCAGCTTCCCTAGGTTGGCGGGGTATGGCTACACCTTC. Its translation: CASSFPRLAGYGYTF. The whole variable domain, remainder taken from reference TRBV5-8 and TRBJ1-2, is EAGVTQSPTHLIKTRGQQATLRCSPISGHTSVYWYQQALGLGLQFLLWYDEGEERNRGNFPPRFSGRQFPNYSSELNVNALELEDSALYLCASSFPRLAGYGYTFGSGTRLTVV.

The chain links TRBV7-2 to TRBJ1-1, with D unclear. V dropped 2 bases and J dropped 4 bases, with 11 bases sitting between them. The CDR3 totals 14 residues. The germline CDR1 and CDR2 sequences are SGHTA and FQGNSA. The CDR3 region is CASSLTGRGTEAFF. CDR3 in DNA: TGTGCCAGCAGCTTAACCGGCCGTGGCACTGAAGCTTTCTTT. Using reference TRBV7-2 and TRBJ1-1 for the parts outside the CDR3, the full variable domain is GAGVSQSPSNKVTEKGKDVELRCDPISGHTALYWYRQSLGQGLEFLIYFQGNSAPDKSGLPSDRFSAERTGGSVSTLTIQRTQQEDSAVYLCASSLTGRGTEAFFGQGTRLTVV.

The chain has TRBV6-1 and TRBJ1-1, with 8 bases fitting TRBD1. CDR1 and CDR2 from the germline V gene are MNHNS and SASEGT. The trim removed 8 bases at V and 6 bases at J, leaving 11 bases unmatched. The CDR3 loop spans 14 amino acids. The CDR3 loop reads CASGGQAGSSEAFF. CDR3 nucleotide sequence: TGTGCCAGCGGGGGACAGGCAGGTAGCTCTGAAGCTTTCTTT.

V gene TRBV6-6 combines with J gene TRBJ1-2, with a tentative D call TRBD1 (6 bases). There are 13 residues in the CDR3. V gave up 6 bases and J gave up 5 bases, with 13 bases separating them. Germline V CDR1 and CDR2: MNHNY, SVGAGI (reference sequence). The CDR3 bases are TGTGCCAGCAGCCAGACAGGATGGTATGGCTACACCTTC. Translating it yields CASSQTGWYGYTF.

The chain uses TRBV19 and TRBJ1-4; D is uncertain. The CDR3 covers 15 residues. CDR1 and CDR2 (germline): LNHDA, SQIVND (reference sequence). The V end lost 1 base, the J end lost 8 bases, and 14 bases lay between the germline ends. The CDR3 DNA reads as TGTGCCAGTAGTATAGGTGGGCTCGTAGGCGAAAAACTGTTTTTT. It codes for CASSIGGLVGEKLFF.

The CDR3 bases are TGTGCCACCCTTGGCTGGGAAAAACTGTTTTTT. It specifies CATLGWEKLFF. The V call is TRBV19, the J call TRBJ1-4; D gene ambiguous. V lost 10 bases and J 8 bases, leaving 11 bases between the germline ends. The CDR3 sequence is 11 residues long. CDR1 and CDR2 from the germline V gene are LNHDA and SQIVND (reference sequence). Full variable domain (remainder filled in from reference TRBV19 and TRBJ1-4): DGGITQSPKYLFRKEGQNVTLSCEQNLNHDAMYWYRQDPGQGLRLIYYSQIVNDFQKGDIAEGYSVSREKKESFPLTVTSAQKNPTAFYLCATLGWEKLFFGSGTQLSVL.

This clone has only one observation. The chain has TRBV2 and TRBJ1-1, with TRBD1 identical over 8 bases. This CDR3 comprises 13 residues. Germline assignment: CDR1 SNHLY and CDR2 FYNNEI. V lost 6 bases to trimming and J lost 7 bases; unmatched junction nucleotides: 7. The CDR3 protein is CASRTGGIGEAFF. As DNA, the CDR3 is TGTGCCAGCAGAACAGGGGGGATAGGTGAAGCTTTCTTT.